The clone carrying this T cell receptor beta chain has only one observation. V shed 6 bases, J shed 8 bases, and the junction held 6 bases outside the gene matches. The V gene's germline CDR1 is MDHEN and CDR2 SYDVKM. The CDR3 runs to 12 residues. How the authors handled the data: Reference gene primer amplification gave nucleated cell count estimates. Profiled with immunoSEQ multiplex PCR; TCRdb holds only in-frame clones, not every one. That table gives V, J and clone size, and the DNA gave D and trimming. The sample has approximately 75,000 clones, about nine tenths seen once. This sample was taken from a study of blood T cell repertoires in COVID-19. About the research overall: Some COVID-19 samples were acute and others convalescent; all came from the United States, Italy and Spain. In each case, the material was cDNA or gDNA derived from T cells, B-cell-depleted T cells, or PBMCs.

The sequence was collected from a human donor in a cohort sampled during active COVID-19. The rearrangement uses TRBV28 and TRBJ1-2; 7 bases line up with TRBD1. The source material was peripheral blood. The CDR3 region has the DNA TGTGCCAGCAGCCCCCGACAGGGAGGCTACACCTTC. Residues: CASSPRQGGYTF.